The next 8 T cell receptor beta chains were all read from a single sample in a study of T cell changes during pregnancy in multiple sclerosis (dated by TCRdb to between 2018 and 2020). To prepare the library, the immunoSEQ multiplex PCR assay was applied. Entries here come from immuneACCESS through TCRdb and include only in-frame sequences with V and J called. Some clones fail to appear in such tables; in the studies checked, an unresolved V gene covers under half of the shortfall, and the cause of the remainder is unknown. This sample holds roughly 100,000 clones; around nine tenths were observed only once. Clones ranked in the top ten supply approximately 0.8% of the sample. Sample: peripheral blood, taken in the second trimester of pregnancy. These TCRs come from a female donor in good health, enrolled as a control in a pregnancy study.

In nucleotides, the CDR3 is TGTGCCAGCAGCTTGGTTTCCGGACAGGGGAGTCAGCCCCAGCATTTT. Translated, it gives CASSLVSGQGSQPQHF. The chain uses TRBV5-6 and TRBJ1-5; 9 nucleotides match TRBD1. The CDR3 contains 16 residues. Per germline, CDR1 SGHDT and CDR2 YYEEEE. Trimming removed 0 bases from V and 6 bases from J; junction bases left unmatched: 7.

This rearrangement joins TRBV15 to TRBJ2-1; the match to TRBD2 covers 7 bases. The V segment lost 4 bases and the J segment 4 bases; nucleotides outside the gene matches: 16. Germline assignment: CDR1 LNHNV and CDR2 YYDKDF (reference sequence). This CDR3 is 18 amino acids long. As DNA, the CDR3 is TGTGCCACCAGCAACCCCCGACTAGCAAGAGAAACTTACAATGAGCAGTTCTTC. Protein: CATSNPRLARETYNEQFF.

This clone was seen a handful of times. The chain is built from TRBV9 and TRBJ1-6; D unclear. The germline V and J ends were trimmed by 0 bases and 9 bases, with 13 bases remaining between them. Per germline, CDR1 SGDLS and CDR2 YYNGEE. This CDR3 spans 15 amino acids. This CDR3 is CASSVEVGAVSPLHF. The CDR3 DNA follows: TGTGCCAGCAGCGTAGAAGTGGGCGCAGTTTCACCCCTCCACTTT.

The chain joins TRBV7-8 to TRBJ1-1; D is unclear. V lost 5 bases to trimming and J lost 3 bases, with 10 bases between them. Germline loops: CDR1 SGHVS, CDR2 FQNEAQ. The CDR3 runs 13 residues. CDR3 protein: CASSRGPDTEAFF. In nucleotides, the CDR3 is TGTGCCAGCAGCCGAGGTCCAGACACTGAAGCTTTCTTT.

The rearrangement uses TRBV14 and TRBJ1-1; 10 nucleotides align to TRBD1. The trim removed 4 bases at V and 2 bases at J, leaving 4 bases unmatched. The CDR3 is 15 residues long. From germline, CDR1 is SGHDN and CDR2 FVKESK. Here the CDR3 DNA reads TGTGCCAGCAGCCCCAGACAGGGGGCCAACACTGAAGCTTTCTTT. Translation gives CASSPRQGANTEAFF.

This rearrangement joins TRBV9 to TRBJ2-7; D may be TRBD2 (5 bases). V was trimmed by 1 base and J by 4 bases, leaving 18 bases between them. Germline V gene data show CDR1 as SGDLS and CDR2 as YYNGEE. There are 16 residues in the CDR3. CDR3 bases: TGTGCCAGCAGCGTACACCCGTCGGACTTTGTTTACGAGCAGTACTTC. As protein: CASSVHPSDFVYEQYF.

The chain joins TRBV10-3 to TRBJ2-7; tentatively, D is TRBD1 (5 bases). Trimming pared 0 bases from V and 3 bases from J, leaving 9 bases between. CDR3 length: 14 residues. Germline CDR1 and CDR2: ENHRY and SYGVKD. The CDR3 region is CAISESEQVYEQYF. Written as DNA, the CDR3 is TGTGCCATCAGTGAGTCTGAACAGGTCTACGAGCAGTACTTC.

V is TRBV9 and J is TRBJ2-5; unclear D gene. Trimming pared 2 bases from V and 5 bases from J, leaving 7 bases between. The CDR3 runs to 12 residues. Germline V gene sequence: CDR1 SGDLS, CDR2 YYNGEE. This CDR3 reads CASSVSGETQYF. In DNA form, the CDR3 reads TGTGCCAGCAGCGTGTCCGGGGAGACCCAGTACTTC.